The rows below give T cell receptor beta chains drawn from one sample of a study of T-cell reconstitution after alpha-beta-depleted transplantation in children. TCRdb passed the PCR reads through MiXCR, listing each CDR3 protein once. The sample has over 150,000 distinct CDR3 sequences, approximately 6.9% seen once; the top ten hold 5% to 6.5%. The sample in question was PBMCs, obtained before TCRalphabeta/CD19-depleted stem cell transplant. The receptors here all came from a boy aged 2 to 9 with acute lymphoblastic leukemia, due to receive a stem cell transplant. CDR3s include the opening cysteine and the closing phenylalanine or tryptophan. Fields, in order: clone size, J gene, D gene, V gene, CDR3 DNA, CDR3 protein. A D gene is named only where the DNA matches it firmly. Size is omitted from some rows. Given values are once, few, many or a class for expanded clones.

NA,TRBJ1-2,TRBD1,TRBV4-2,TGTGCCAGCAGCCAATGGACAGGGGAAGATGGCTACACCTTC,CASSQWTGEDGYTF
few,TRBJ2-1,TRBD2,TRBV20-1,TGCTGTGCTAAAATATGGGACTGGGACTATCCGGAGCAGTTCTTC,CCAKIWDWDYPEQFF
many,TRBJ2-1,NA,TRBV6-2/TRBV6-3,TGTGCCGACCTCGGTCCGAGCTCCTACAATGAGCAGTTCTTC,CADLGPSSYNEQFF
NA,TRBJ2-1,NA,TRBV15,TGTGCCACCAGCAGGAGGACTGGCTCCTACAATGAGCAGTTCTTC,CATSRRTGSYNEQFF
many,TRBJ2-5,TRBD1,TRBV20-1,TGCAGTGCTAGAGATCCCCTAACAGGGGGCATGGAGACCCAGTACTTC,CSARDPLTGGMETQYF
many,TRBJ2-4,NA,TRBV4-2,TGTGCCAGCAGCCAAGATCTCCAGGGGATCATTCAGTACTTC,CASSQDLQGIIQYF
many,TRBJ2-7,NA,TRBV7-9,TGTGCCAGCAGTAAGCAGGCGTATTCGTACGAGCAGTACTTC,CASSKQAYSYEQYF
few,TRBJ2-3,TRBD2,TRBV29-1,TGCAGCATAGCGGGCGCCGACACAGATACGCAGTATTTT,CSIAGADTDTQYF
few,TRBJ2-7,TRBD2,TRBV6-5,TGTGCCAGCAGTCACAGACCGGTGAAGGCTAGCGGTTTCTACGAGCAGTACTTC,CASSHRPVKASGFYEQYF
many,TRBJ2-1,NA,TRBV6-5,TGTGCCAGCCGAGCTCTAAGCTCCTACAATGAGCAGTTCTTC,CASRALSSYNEQFF
many,TRBJ2-1,NA,TRBV24-1,TGTGCCACCAGTGATCCCCGGACTGACTACAATGAGCAGTTCTTC,CATSDPRTDYNEQFF
few,TRBJ1-1,TRBD1,TRBV6-2/TRBV6-3,TGTGCCAGCAGTTACGGGACAGGTGTACGCACTGAAGCTTTCTTT,CASSYGTGVRTEAFF
NA,TRBJ2-1,TRBD2,TRBV7-9,TGTGCCAGCAGCTTGACTAGCGGGAGTGATGGGCATGAGCAGTTCTTC,CASSLTSGSDGHEQFF
many,TRBJ2-5,NA,TRBV2,TGTGCCAGCACAATGGGGACAGAGACCCAGTACTTC,CASTMGTETQYF
many,TRBJ1-3,NA,TRBV7-9,TGTGCCAGCAGCCCTCTCTCGGCTGGAAACACCATATATTTT,CASSPLSAGNTIYF
few,TRBJ2-5,NA,TRBV19,TGTGCCAGTAGTAAAGTTCTCGGGCAGGCCCTTTATACCCAGTACTTC,CASSKVLGQALYTQYF
few,TRBJ2-6,NA,TRBV7-9,TGTGCCAGCCGCAGGTCGGGGGGCCCCCTCTCTGGGGCCAACGTCCTGACTTTC,CASRRSGGPLSGANVLTF
many,TRBJ2-4,NA,TRBV7-9,TGTGCCAGCAGCCGACCCGGGGACCCTCCCCTAGCGTACTTC,CASSRPGDPPLAYF
many,TRBJ2-7,NA,TRBV4-3,TGCGCCAGCAGCCAAGAGGTGAGAAGGGAGCAGTACTTC,CASSQEVRREQYF
NA,TRBJ2-6,NA,TRBV4-3,TGCGCCAGCAGCCAAGACTTTAGCGTTTCTATCTCTGGGGCCAACGTCCTGACTTTC,CASSQDFSVSISGANVLTF
NA,TRBJ2-2,NA,TRBV30,TGTGCCTGGAGGGTGCAAGCGCTCGGGGAGCTGTTTTTT,CAWRVQALGELFF
many,TRBJ2-4,NA,TRBV6-5,TGTGCCAGCAGCTCCTCCCCAGCCAAAAACATTCAGTACTTC,CASSSSPAKNIQYF
NA,TRBJ1-1,NA,TRBV28,TGTGCCAGCAGCCTGAACCAGGGGAGTGGGAGTACTGAAGCTTTCTTT,CASSLNQGSGSTEAFF
many,TRBJ2-5,NA,TRBV11-2,TGTGCCAGCAGCCTAGGGGGGAATCTGAAGACCCAGTACTTC,CASSLGGNLKTQYF
many,TRBJ2-7,NA,TRBV15,TGTGCCACCAGCAGAGATGGGCGAGAAGGTTCCTACGAGCAGTACTTC,CATSRDGREGSYEQYF
many,TRBJ1-5,NA,TRBV5-6,TGTGCCAGCAGCTTGAGCGCGAATCAGCCCCAGCATTTT,CASSLSANQPQHF
many,TRBJ2-1,TRBD2,TRBV5-1,TGCGCCAGCAGCTTGACGGGAGGGCCGAGGAATGAGCAGTTCTTC,CASSLTGGPRNEQFF
few,TRBJ1-3,NA,TRBV14,TGTGCCAGCAGCCAAGGACTGAAAAACACCATATATTTT,CASSQGLKNTIYF
many,TRBJ2-2,NA,TRBV2,TGTGCCAGCGGGAGATCCCAACCCGGGGAGCTGTTTTTT,CASGRSQPGELFF
many,TRBJ2-5,NA,TRBV21-1,TGTGCCAGCAGCAAACGCGGGGCGTCTACCGGGGGGTTC,CASSKRGASTGGF
NA,TRBJ2-3,NA,TRBV30,TGTGCCTGGACCACCACTCTGGGTCGAGATACGCAGTATTTT,CAWTTTLGRDTQYF
many,TRBJ2-7,TRBD2,TRBV12-3/TRBV12-4,TGTGCCAGCAGAAGGGGAGCGGGGGGTACCTACGAGCAGTACTTC,CASRRGAGGTYEQYF
NA,TRBJ2-7,TRBD1,TRBV6-1,TGTGCCAGCAGCCCGGGACAGGGTGTCGAGCAGTACTTC,CASSPGQGVEQYF
NA,TRBJ2-5,NA,TRBV4-1,TGCGCCAGCAGCCAAGAGGACAGAGGAGAAGAGACCCAGTACTTC,CASSQEDRGEETQYF
NA,TRBJ1-1,NA,TRBV20-1,TGCAGTGAATCAGGTGAACATGGCATGAACACTGAAGCTTTCTTT,CSESGEHGMNTEAFF
few,TRBJ2-3,NA,TRBV7-3,TGTGCCAGCAGCTTAGTAAGGGAAGATACGCAGTATTTT,CASSLVREDTQYF
many,TRBJ2-1,NA,TRBV30,TGTGCCTGGATCGGGAGCTCCTACAATGAGCAGTTCTTC,CAWIGSSYNEQFF
NA,TRBJ2-3,NA,TRBV4-3,TGCGCCAGCAGCCAAGATGGGGCACCCGATATCACAGATACGCAGTATTTT,CASSQDGAPDITDTQYF
many,TRBJ2-7,NA,TRBV12-3/TRBV12-4,TGTGCCAGCAGTTTCGGGAGAAGTGACTCAGGCGAGCAGTACTTC,CASSFGRSDSGEQYF
many,TRBJ2-1,NA,TRBV28,TGTGCCAGCAGTGACCTCCGACAGGGACTAAAGTGGGAGCAGTTCTTC,CASSDLRQGLKWEQFF